The 24 T cell receptor beta chains listed next were all sequenced from one sample in a study of cytomegalovirus exposure and HLA in healthy donors. A multiplex PCR was run with 60 Vbeta primers and 13 Jbeta primers. Profiling relied on immunoSEQ multiplex PCR, and the TCRdb table lists in-frame clones only, not all of them. Among 160,000 or so clones listed, around 77% were seen once. The specimen was PBMCs. The source of these receptors is a man in his 60s in good health and CMV-seronegative.

J is TRBJ2-3 and V is TRBV12-5, with D maybe TRBD2 (7 bases). Trimming removed 0 bases from V and 3 bases from J, with 16 bases in between. The length of the CDR3 is 17 residues. Germline CDR1 and CDR2: LGHNT and FRNRAP. The CDR3 here is CASGLVDVGGRTDTQYF. In nucleotides, the CDR3 is TGTGCTAGTGGTTTGGTAGATGTGGGGGGGCGGACAGATACGCAGTATTTT.

This chain uses TRBV7-3 with TRBJ2-1; D gene ambiguous. Germline V gene lookup returns CDR1 SGHTA and CDR2 FQGTGA. This CDR3 has 15 amino acids. V lost 0 bases, J lost 4 bases, and 10 bases lay in between. The CDR3 sequence is CASSLTSSRYNEQFF. DNA for the CDR3: TGTGCCAGCAGCTTAACGTCTTCGAGGTACAATGAGCAGTTCTTC.

The V call is TRBV5-1, the J call TRBJ2-1; TRBD1 matches at 12 bases. Trimming cost V 4 bases and J 6 bases; bases outside gene matches: 8. Germline CDR1 reads SGHRS; CDR2 reads YFSETQ. The CDR3 length is 16 residues. DNA of the CDR3: TGCGCCAGCAGCCCGACCGGGACAGGGGGCTTCAATGAGCAGTTCTTC. Its translation is CASSPTGTGGFNEQFF. Looking up the rest from reference TRBV5-1 and TRBJ2-1 gives the full variable domain: KAGVTQTPRYLIKTRGQQVTLSCSPISGHRSVSWYQQTPGQGLQFLFEYFSETQRNKGNFPGRFSGRQFSNSRSEMNVSTLELGDSALYLCASSPTGTGGFNEQFFGPGTRLTVL.

Of note for this clone: The sample contains more than one DNA sequence encoding this CDR3. V gene TRBV5-1 combines with J gene TRBJ1-1, with TRBD1 matching over 10 bases. The V and J ends lost 4 bases and 0 bases, in that order; junction bases with no gene match: 3. The germline V gene encodes CDR1 SGHRS and CDR2 YFSETQ. This CDR3 is built from 15 residues. The CDR3 DNA is TGCGCCAGCAGCCTGGACAGGGGGATGAACACTGAAGCTTTCTTT. Protein: CASSLDRGMNTEAFF.

This rearrangement joins TRBV6-5 to TRBJ1-5; TRBD1 matches at 7 bases. This CDR3 comprises 15 residues. CDR1 MNHEY and CDR2 SVGAGI come from the germline V gene. J gave up 5 bases and V 0 bases, and 4 bases lay outside the gene matches. Here the CDR3 reads CASSYSRDSHQPQHF. Written as DNA, the CDR3 is TGTGCCAGCAGTTACTCCCGGGACAGCCATCAGCCCCAGCATTTT.

The CDR3 reads CASSLLQANEKLFF. Here the CDR3 DNA reads TGTGCCAGCAGCTTACTTCAGGCTAATGAAAAACTGTTTTTT. The rearrangement uses TRBV7-2 and TRBJ1-4; D is unresolved. V gave up 2 bases and J gave up 3 bases, with 7 bases separating them. The CDR3 length is 14 residues. The germline CDR1 and CDR2 sequences are SGHTA and FQGNSA.

J is TRBJ2-1 and V is TRBV27; 7 nucleotides align to TRBD2. V dropped 5 bases and J dropped 9; count of bases not matched to a gene: 4. The CDR3 covers 12 residues. Germline V CDR1 and CDR2: MNHEY, SMNVEV (reference sequence). CDR3 sequence reads: CASSSGAGEQFF. CDR3 DNA sequence: TGTGCCAGCAGTAGCGGGGCTGGTGAGCAGTTCTTC.

The chain links TRBV6-5 to TRBJ1-4; 8 nucleotides line up with TRBD1. V shed 6 bases, J shed 2 bases, and the junction held 2 bases outside the gene matches. The CDR3 spans 14 residues. Germline V gene data show CDR1 as MNHEY and CDR2 as SVGAGI. CDR3 residues: CASRRQGTNEKLFF. CDR3 coding DNA: TGTGCCAGCAGACGACAGGGGACTAATGAAAAACTGTTTTTT.

The sample holds a few counts of this clone. This sequence joins TRBV28 and TRBJ2-3, with D perhaps TRBD1 (6 bases). Per germline, CDR1 MDHEN and CDR2 SYDVKM. Between the trimmed V and J ends, which lost 3 bases and 2 bases, there was a span of 15 bases. The CDR3 contains 16 residues. CDR3: CASSFQDRPFTDTQYF. DNA of the CDR3: TGTGCCAGCAGTTTCCAGGACAGACCATTCACAGATACGCAGTATTTT.

This rearrangement joins TRBV7-8 to TRBJ1-4; the D is unclear. CDR1 is SGHVS and CDR2 is FQNEAQ in the germline V gene. Between the trimmed V and J ends, which lost 0 bases and 0 bases, there was a span of 14 bases. The CDR3 contains 18 residues. CDR3 protein: CASSLAWQAVATNEKLFF. DNA for the CDR3: TGTGCCAGCAGCTTAGCGTGGCAGGCCGTTGCAACTAATGAAAAACTGTTTTTT.

The rearrangement links TRBV7-9 to TRBJ2-7, with TRBD1 matching 10 bases. This CDR3 spans 16 amino acids. The germline V gene encodes CDR1 SEHNR and CDR2 FQNEAQ (reference sequence). With 2 bases clipped from V and 6 bases from J, the junction kept 10 bases outside the gene matches. CDR3 sequence: CASSLRLGQGTVEQYF. The CDR3 DNA follows: TGTGCCAGCAGCTTACGTTTGGGACAGGGGACTGTCGAGCAGTACTTC.

The V call is TRBV7-9, the J call TRBJ2-5; TRBD2 agrees at 7 bases. V shed 1 base, J shed 1 base, and the junction held 6 bases outside the gene matches. Germline-derived CDR1 and CDR2 are SEHNR and FQNEAQ (reference sequence). This CDR3 has 16 amino acids. CDR3 sequence: CASSLGPGTIQETQYF. The CDR3, as DNA: TGTGCCAGCAGCTTAGGGCCAGGGACTATCCAAGAGACCCAGTACTTC.

The chain has TRBV12-5 and TRBJ2-2, with D perhaps TRBD2 (5 bases). The CDR3 sequence is 14 residues long. The germline V and J ends were trimmed by 5 bases and 0 bases, with 7 bases remaining between them. Per the germline V gene, CDR1 is LGHNT and CDR2 is FRNRAP. In DNA form, the CDR3 reads TGTGCTAGTGGTCCCGGGACGAACACCGGGGAGCTGTTTTTT. This encodes CASGPGTNTGELFF.

This clone occurred once. The chain carries TRBV18 and TRBJ2-2, with D perhaps TRBD2 (5 bases). In germline, CDR1 is KGHSH, CDR2 LQKENI. The CDR3 consists of 16 residues. The V gene lost 2 bases and the J gene lost 2 bases, with 12 bases spanning the gap. CDR3 protein: CASSPSGGLNTGELFF. CDR3 coding DNA: TGTGCCAGCTCACCATCGGGCGGGCTCAACACCGGGGAGCTGTTTTTT.

This clone was detected only a few times. The J gene is TRBJ2-3, the V gene TRBV11-3; 14 nucleotides align to TRBD2. CDR3 size: 18 residues. With V trimmed by 5 bases and J by 2 bases, 9 bases remained unmatched. Germline V lookup: CDR1 SGHNT, CDR2 YENEEA. The CDR3 bases are TGTGCCAGCAGCCTTGGGACTAGCGGGGGCCGACTCACAGATACGCAGTATTTT. Translation gives CASSLGTSGGRLTDTQYF.

The chain uses TRBV6-1 and TRBJ1-3; no firm D call. This CDR3 is 13 amino acids long. The ends were cut back, 8 bases at V and 1 base at J, with 9 bases in the middle. The germline CDR1 and CDR2 sequences are MNHNS and SASEGT. CDR3 protein: CASRHVSGNTIYF. The CDR3 coding sequence is TGTGCCAGCCGACATGTTTCTGGAAACACCATATATTTT.

This chain connects TRBV12-5 to TRBJ2-1; 12 bases line up with TRBD2. Losses at the gene ends were 5 bases for V and 11 bases for J; bases not matched to a gene: 7. Germline CDR1 reads LGHNT; CDR2 reads FRNRAP. The CDR3 extends over 14 amino acids. CDR3 amino acids: CASGTGTSGSKQFF. The CDR3 DNA is TGTGCTAGTGGTACCGGGACTAGCGGGTCTAAGCAGTTCTTC.

The chain combines TRBV4-1 with TRBJ2-1; D is possibly TRBD1 (5 bases). This CDR3 has 15 residues. Germline CDR1 MGHRA, CDR2 YSYEKL. V was pared by 3 bases and J by 1 base, with 10 bases between. For the CDR3, the DNA is TGCGCCAGCAGCCATCTGCAGGGATCCTACAATGAGCAGTTCTTC. This gives the protein CASSHLQGSYNEQFF.

This rearrangement joins TRBV7-2 to TRBJ2-7; 9 positions match TRBD2. The CDR3 is 16 residues long. J lost 3 bases, V lost 0 bases, and 6 bases had no gene match. Germline lookup yields CDR1 SGHTA and CDR2 FQGNSA. CDR3 bases: TGTGCCAGCAGCTTAGCCTCTAGCGGGACCGGCTACGAGCAGTACTTC. Translated: CASSLASSGTGYEQYF.

The chain joins TRBV30 to TRBJ2-1, with D possibly matching TRBD2 (6 bases). Trimming removed 4 bases at V and 8 bases at J, with 9 bases between. In germline, CDR1 is GTSNPN, CDR2 SVGIG (reference sequence). This CDR3 is built from 11 residues. Here the CDR3 reads CAWNRRDEQFF. The DNA for the CDR3 is TGTGCCTGGAACAGGAGGGATGAGCAGTTCTTC. Using reference TRBV30 and TRBJ2-1 for the parts outside the CDR3, the full variable domain is SQTIHQWPATLVQPVGSPLSLECTVEGTSNPNLYWYRQAAGRGLQLLFYSVGIGQISSEVPQNLSASRPQDRQFILSSKKLLLSDSGFYLCAWNRRDEQFFGPGTRLTVL.

The chain combines TRBV7-2 with TRBJ2-7; 9 positions match TRBD2. The germline V gene encodes CDR1 SGHTA and CDR2 FQGNSA. CDR3 length: 14 residues. V shed 3 bases and J 5 bases; nucleotides not matched to a gene: 5. The DNA for the CDR3 is TGTGCCAGCAGCTTGCCTAGCGGGGTGGACGAGCAGTACTTC. Its protein is CASSLPSGVDEQYF.

This clone was seen a handful of times. The J gene is TRBJ2-3, the V gene TRBV5-1, with 7 bases aligning to TRBD2. There are 13 residues in the CDR3. V gave up 7 bases and J gave up 2 bases; unmatched junction bases: 4. CDR1 is SGHRS, CDR2 YFSETQ, per germline. The CDR3 spells CASASGYTDTQYF. The CDR3 DNA is TGCGCCAGCGCTAGCGGCTACACAGATACGCAGTATTTT.

The chain uses TRBV28 and TRBJ1-4; D might be TRBD1 (5 bases). There are 16 residues in the CDR3. Trimming removed 4 bases from V and 8 bases from J, with 20 bases in between. Germline V gene data show CDR1 as MDHEN and CDR2 as SYDVKM. CDR3 nucleotides: TGTGCCAGCAGTTATACACCACAGGAGATAGGCGAAAAACTGTTTTTT. Its protein is CASSYTPQEIGEKLFF.

This chain links TRBV20-1 with TRBJ1-1, with D perhaps TRBD1 (5 bases). CDR1 and CDR2 from the germline V gene are DFQATT and SNEGSKA (reference sequence). This CDR3 has 11 amino acids. The CDR3 sequence: CSVGGETEAFF. The DNA of the CDR3 is TGCAGCGTCGGAGGGGAAACTGAAGCTTTCTTT.